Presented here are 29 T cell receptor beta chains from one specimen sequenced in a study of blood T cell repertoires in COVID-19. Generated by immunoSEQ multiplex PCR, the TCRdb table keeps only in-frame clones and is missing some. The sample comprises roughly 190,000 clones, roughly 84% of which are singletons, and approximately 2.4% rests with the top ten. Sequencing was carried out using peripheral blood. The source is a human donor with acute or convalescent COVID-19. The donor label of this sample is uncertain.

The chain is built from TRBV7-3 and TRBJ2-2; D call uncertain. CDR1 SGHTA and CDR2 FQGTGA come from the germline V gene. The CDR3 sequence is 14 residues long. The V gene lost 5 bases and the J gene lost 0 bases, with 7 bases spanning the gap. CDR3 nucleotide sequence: TGTGCCAGCAGCCTCAGTTCGAACACCGGGGAGCTGTTTTTT. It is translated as CASSLSSNTGELFF.

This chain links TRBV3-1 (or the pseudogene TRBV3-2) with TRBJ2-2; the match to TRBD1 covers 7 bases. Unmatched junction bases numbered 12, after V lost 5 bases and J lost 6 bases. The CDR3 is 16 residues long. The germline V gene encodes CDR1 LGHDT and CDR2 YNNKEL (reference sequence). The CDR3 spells CASSTSGTASPGELFF. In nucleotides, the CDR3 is TGTGCCAGCAGCACCTCCGGGACAGCTAGTCCCGGGGAGCTGTTTTTT.

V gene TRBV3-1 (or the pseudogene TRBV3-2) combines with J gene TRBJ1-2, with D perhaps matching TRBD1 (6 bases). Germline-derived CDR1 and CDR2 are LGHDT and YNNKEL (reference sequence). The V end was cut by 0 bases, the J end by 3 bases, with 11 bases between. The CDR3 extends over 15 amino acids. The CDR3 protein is CASSQEGRGHYGYTF. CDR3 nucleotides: TGTGCCAGCAGCCAAGAAGGCAGGGGCCACTATGGCTACACCTTC.

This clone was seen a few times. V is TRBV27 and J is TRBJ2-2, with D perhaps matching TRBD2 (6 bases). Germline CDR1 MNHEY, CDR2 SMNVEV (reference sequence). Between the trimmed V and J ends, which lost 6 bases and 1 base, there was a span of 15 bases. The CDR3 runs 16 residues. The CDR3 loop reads CASRLNSGENTGELFF. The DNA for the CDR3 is TGTGCCAGCAGACTCAATAGCGGAGAGAACACCGGGGAGCTGTTTTTT.

The DNA for the CDR3 is TGTGCCAGCAGCCCTGGGCAGGTGTACTATGGCTACACCTTC. Translated, it gives CASSPGQVYYGYTF. V and J are TRBV11-2 and TRBJ1-2; no clear D. CDR3 length: 14 residues. Deletions cut 5 bases from V and 3 bases from J, with 13 bases between. Germline V gene sequence: CDR1 SGHAT, CDR2 FQNNGV.

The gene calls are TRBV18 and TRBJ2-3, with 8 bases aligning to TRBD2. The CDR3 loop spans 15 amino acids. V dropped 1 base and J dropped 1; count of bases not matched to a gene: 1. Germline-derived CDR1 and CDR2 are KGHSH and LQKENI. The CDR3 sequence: CASSPLAGRTDTQYF. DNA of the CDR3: TGTGCCAGCTCACCACTAGCGGGGCGCACAGATACGCAGTATTTT.

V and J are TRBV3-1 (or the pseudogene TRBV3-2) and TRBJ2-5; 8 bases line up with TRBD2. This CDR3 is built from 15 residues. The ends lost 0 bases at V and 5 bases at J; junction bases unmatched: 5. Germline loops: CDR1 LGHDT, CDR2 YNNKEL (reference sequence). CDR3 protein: CASSQDGGAWETQYF. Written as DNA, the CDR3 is TGTGCCAGCAGCCAAGACGGGGGGGCCTGGGAGACCCAGTACTTC.

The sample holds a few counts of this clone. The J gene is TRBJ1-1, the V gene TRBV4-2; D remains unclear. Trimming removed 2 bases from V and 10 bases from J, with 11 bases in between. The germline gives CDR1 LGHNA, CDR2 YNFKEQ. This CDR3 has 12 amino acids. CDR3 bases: TGTGCCAGCAGCCAAATGGGCGAGGGAGCTTTCTTT. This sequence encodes CASSQMGEGAFF.

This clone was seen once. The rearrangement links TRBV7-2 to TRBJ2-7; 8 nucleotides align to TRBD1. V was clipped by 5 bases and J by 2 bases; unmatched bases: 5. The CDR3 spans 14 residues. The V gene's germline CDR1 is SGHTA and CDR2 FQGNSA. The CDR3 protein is CASSLRQGTYEQYF. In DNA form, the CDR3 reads TGTGCCAGCAGCCTCCGACAGGGGACCTACGAGCAGTACTTC.

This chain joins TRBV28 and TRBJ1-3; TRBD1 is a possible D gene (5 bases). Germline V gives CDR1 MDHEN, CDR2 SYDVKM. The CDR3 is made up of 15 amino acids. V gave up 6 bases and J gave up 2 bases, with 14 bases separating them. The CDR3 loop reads CASSPPGGAGNTIYF. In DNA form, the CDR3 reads TGTGCCAGCAGCCCTCCCGGGGGGGCTGGAAACACCATATATTTT.

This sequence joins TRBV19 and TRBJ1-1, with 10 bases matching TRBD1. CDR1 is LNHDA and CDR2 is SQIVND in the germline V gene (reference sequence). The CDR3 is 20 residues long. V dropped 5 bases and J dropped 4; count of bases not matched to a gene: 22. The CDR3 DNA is TGTGCCAGTAGTCAGATGACCTCCGGGACAGGGGTTCGTATGGGCACTGAAGCTTTCTTT. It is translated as CASSQMTSGTGVRMGTEAFF.

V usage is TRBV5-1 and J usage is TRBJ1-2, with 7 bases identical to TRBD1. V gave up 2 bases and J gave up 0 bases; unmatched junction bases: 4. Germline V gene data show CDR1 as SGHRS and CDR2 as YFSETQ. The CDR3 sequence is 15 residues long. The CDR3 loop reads CASSLEQGTNYGYTF. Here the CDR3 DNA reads TGCGCCAGCAGCTTAGAACAGGGGACTAACTATGGCTACACCTTC.

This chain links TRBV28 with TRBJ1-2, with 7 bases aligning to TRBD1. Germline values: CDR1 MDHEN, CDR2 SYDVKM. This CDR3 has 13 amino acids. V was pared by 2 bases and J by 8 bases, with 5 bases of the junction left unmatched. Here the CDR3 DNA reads TGTGCCAGCAGTTTAACAGGGGTAGGAGGCTACACCTTC. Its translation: CASSLTGVGGYTF.

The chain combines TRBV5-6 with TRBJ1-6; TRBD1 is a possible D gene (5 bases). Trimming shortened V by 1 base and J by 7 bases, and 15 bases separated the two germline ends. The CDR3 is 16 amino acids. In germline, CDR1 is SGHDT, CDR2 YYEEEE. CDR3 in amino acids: CASSLYPRARNSPLHF. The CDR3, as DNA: TGTGCCAGCAGCTTGTACCCCAGGGCGAGAAATTCACCCCTCCACTTT.

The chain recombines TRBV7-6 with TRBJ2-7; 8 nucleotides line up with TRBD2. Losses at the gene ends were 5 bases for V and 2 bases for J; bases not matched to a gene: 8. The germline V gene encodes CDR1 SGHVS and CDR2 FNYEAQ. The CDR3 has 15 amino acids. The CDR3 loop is CASSTGLARTYEQYF. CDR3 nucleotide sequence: TGTGCCAGCAGCACAGGACTAGCCCGAACCTACGAGCAGTACTTC. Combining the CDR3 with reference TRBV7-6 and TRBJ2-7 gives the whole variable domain GAGVSQSPRYKVTKRGQDVALRCDPISGHVSLYWYRQALGQGPEFLTYFNYEAQQDKSGLPNDRFSAERPEGSISTLTIQRTEQRDSAMYRCASSTGLARTYEQYFGPGTRLTVT.

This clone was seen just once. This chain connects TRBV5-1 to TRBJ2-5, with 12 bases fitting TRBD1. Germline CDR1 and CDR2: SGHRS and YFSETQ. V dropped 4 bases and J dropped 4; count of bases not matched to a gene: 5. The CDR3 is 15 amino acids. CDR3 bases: TGCGCCAGCAGCCGGGACAGGGGGCCAGGAGAGACCCAGTACTTC. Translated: CASSRDRGPGETQYF.

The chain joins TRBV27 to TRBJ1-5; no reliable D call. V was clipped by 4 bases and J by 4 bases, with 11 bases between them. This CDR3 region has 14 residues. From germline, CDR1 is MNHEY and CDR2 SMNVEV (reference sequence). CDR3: CASSSLTLNQPQHF. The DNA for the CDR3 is TGTGCCAGCAGTTCCCTGACTCTTAATCAGCCCCAGCATTTT.

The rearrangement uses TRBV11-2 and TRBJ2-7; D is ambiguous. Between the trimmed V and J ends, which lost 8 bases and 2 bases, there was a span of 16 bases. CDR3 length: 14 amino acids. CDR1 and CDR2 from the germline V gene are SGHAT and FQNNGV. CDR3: CASRLAPATYEQYF. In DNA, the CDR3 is TGTGCCAGCCGTCTCGCGCCAGCGACCTACGAGCAGTACTTC.

Written as DNA, the CDR3 is TGTGCCAGCAGTTACGCAGGGACAGGGGGCTGGGAGGGCTACACCTTC. This encodes CASSYAGTGGWEGYTF. The genes are TRBV6-5 and TRBJ1-2; TRBD1 matches at 12 bases. V trimming: 2 bases; J trimming: 8 bases; junction bases outside the gene matches: 9. There are 16 residues in the CDR3. Germline CDR1 reads MNHEY; CDR2 reads SVGAGI.

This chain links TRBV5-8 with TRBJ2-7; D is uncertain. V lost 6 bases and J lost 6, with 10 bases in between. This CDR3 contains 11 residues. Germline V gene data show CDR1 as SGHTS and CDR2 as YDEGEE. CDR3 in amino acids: CASTPSREQYF. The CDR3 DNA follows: TGTGCCAGCACCCCGTCGCGCGAGCAGTACTTC.

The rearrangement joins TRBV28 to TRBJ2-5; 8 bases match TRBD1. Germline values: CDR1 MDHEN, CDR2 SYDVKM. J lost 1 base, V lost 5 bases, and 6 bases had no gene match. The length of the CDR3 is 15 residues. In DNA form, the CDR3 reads TGTGCCAGCAGTCTCCCGGACAGGGCCCAAGAGACCCAGTACTTC. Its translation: CASSLPDRAQETQYF.

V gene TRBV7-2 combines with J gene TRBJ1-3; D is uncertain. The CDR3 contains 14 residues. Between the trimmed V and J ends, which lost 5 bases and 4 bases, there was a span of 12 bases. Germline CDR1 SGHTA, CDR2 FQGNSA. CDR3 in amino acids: CASSAQTGGNTIYF. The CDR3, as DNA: TGTGCCAGCAGCGCCCAGACTGGAGGAAACACCATATATTTT. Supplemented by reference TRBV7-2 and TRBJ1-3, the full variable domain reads GAGVSQSPSNKVTEKGKDVELRCDPISGHTALYWYRQSLGQGLEFLIYFQGNSAPDKSGLPSDRFSAERTGGSVSTLTIQRTQQEDSAVYLCASSAQTGGNTIYFGEGSWLTVV.

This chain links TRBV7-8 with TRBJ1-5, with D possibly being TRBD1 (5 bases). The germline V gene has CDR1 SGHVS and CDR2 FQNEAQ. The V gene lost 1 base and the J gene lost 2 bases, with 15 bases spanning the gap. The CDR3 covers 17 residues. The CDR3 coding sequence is TGTGCCAGCAGCTTAGGCCGCGCAGGGAAGGGCAATCAGCCCCAGCATTTT. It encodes CASSLGRAGKGNQPQHF.

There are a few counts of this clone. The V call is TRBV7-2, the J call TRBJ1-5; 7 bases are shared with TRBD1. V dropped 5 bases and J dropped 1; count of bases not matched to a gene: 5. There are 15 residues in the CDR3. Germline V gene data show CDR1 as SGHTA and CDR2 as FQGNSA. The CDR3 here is CASSPRQGSNQPQHF. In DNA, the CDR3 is TGTGCCAGCAGCCCTAGACAGGGAAGCAATCAGCCCCAGCATTTT.

This CDR3 reads CSASPPGDSPLHF. The CDR3 DNA sequence: TGCAGTGCTAGTCCTCCGGGAGACTCACCCCTCCACTTT. V usage is TRBV20-1 and J usage is TRBJ1-6; unclear D gene. Looked up from germline, CDR1 is DFQATT and CDR2 is SNEGSKA (reference sequence). The length of the CDR3 is 13 residues. The germline V and J ends were trimmed by 3 bases and 10 bases, with 13 bases remaining between them.

Here the CDR3 reads CAWQETVNTEAFF. CDR3 DNA: TGTGCCTGGCAGGAGACAGTGAACACTGAAGCTTTCTTT. The chain recombines TRBV30 with TRBJ1-1, with D perhaps matching TRBD1 (5 bases). The CDR3 length is 13 residues. V was clipped by 5 bases and J by 0 bases, with 10 bases between them. Germline CDR1 and CDR2: GTSNPN and SVGIG (reference sequence).

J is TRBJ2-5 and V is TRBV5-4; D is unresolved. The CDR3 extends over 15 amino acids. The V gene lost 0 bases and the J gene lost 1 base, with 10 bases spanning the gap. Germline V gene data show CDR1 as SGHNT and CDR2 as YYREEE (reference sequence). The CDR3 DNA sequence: TGTGCCAGCAGCTTGGATAGTACCCTCCAAGAGACCCAGTACTTC. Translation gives CASSLDSTLQETQYF.

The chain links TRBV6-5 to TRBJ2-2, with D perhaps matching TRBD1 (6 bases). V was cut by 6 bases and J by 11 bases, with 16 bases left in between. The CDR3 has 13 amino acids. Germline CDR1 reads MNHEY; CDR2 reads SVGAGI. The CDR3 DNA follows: TGTGCCAGCAGGCTGGGTCACAGGGACGAGCTGTTTTTT. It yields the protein CASRLGHRDELFF.

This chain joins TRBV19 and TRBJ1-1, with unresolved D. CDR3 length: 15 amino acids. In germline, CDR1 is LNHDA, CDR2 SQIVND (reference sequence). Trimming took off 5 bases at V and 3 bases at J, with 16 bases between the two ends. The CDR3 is CASSLAGGRHTEAFF. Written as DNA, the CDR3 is TGTGCCAGTAGTCTCGCCGGCGGCAGACACACTGAAGCTTTCTTT.